The 2 T cell receptor beta chains in this list originate from one sample, sequenced in a study of T cell changes during pregnancy in multiple sclerosis. Sequencing used immunoSEQ multiplex PCR; TCRdb keeps in-frame clones, though not all of them. The sample carries 90,000 to 120,000 clones, 91% recorded once. The input for sequencing was peripheral blood, taken after pregnancy. All receptors come from a female donor with multiple sclerosis, enrolled in a pregnancy study.

The chain joins TRBV7-9 to TRBJ2-3, with D maybe TRBD2 (6 bases). Per the germline V gene, CDR1 is SEHNR and CDR2 is FQNEAQ (reference sequence). There are 17 residues in the CDR3. Deletions cut 2 bases from V and 2 bases from J, with 17 bases between. The CDR3 loop is CASSLSWSAGPTDTQYF. The CDR3 DNA reads TGTGCCAGCAGCTTATCGTGGAGCGCGGGACCCACAGATACGCAGTATTTT.

This clone is a singleton in its sample. The genes are TRBV9 and TRBJ1-5; D perhaps matches TRBD1 (5 bases). Trimming shortened V by 6 bases and J by 2 bases, and 9 bases separated the two germline ends. Germline V gene data show CDR1 as SGDLS and CDR2 as YYNGEE. CDR3 length equals 13 residues. This CDR3 is CASKGGGNQPQHF. The CDR3 DNA follows: TGTGCCAGCAAAGGAGGGGGCAATCAGCCCCAGCATTTT.